The clone carrying this TCR beta chain was picked up a small number of times. Its antigen is not known. This sample was taken from a study of T cell repertoires in cytomegalovirus infection. Study results and caveats: Dominating the ex vivo response were TCR beta clonotypes that were CMV-specific and HLA-C-restricted. The cumulative frequency of public TCR beta families identified carriers of CMV plus the relevant HLA.

Trimming shortened V by 7 bases and J by 1 base, and 22 bases separated the two germline ends. The CDR3 is 17 amino acids. The V gene's germline CDR1 is LGHNT and CDR2 FRNRAP. TCRdb called the reads again in MiXCR, with one record for every CDR3 protein. The repertoire holds some 500,000 distinct CDR3 sequences, with around 40% as singletons. The source is a human donor in good health (CMV status not recorded). Some clones in this sample may be carry-over from other donors' samples. The rearrangement joins TRBV12-5 to TRBJ1-1; D is possibly TRBD1 (5 bases). Here the sequenced sample was cultured PBMCs, taken from culture after CMV antigen stimulation. The CDR3 DNA sequence: TGTGCTAGTGCTTCCACCCCCTCGCGACAGTCGAACACTGAAGCTTTCTTT. Its protein product is CASASTPSRQSNTEAFF.